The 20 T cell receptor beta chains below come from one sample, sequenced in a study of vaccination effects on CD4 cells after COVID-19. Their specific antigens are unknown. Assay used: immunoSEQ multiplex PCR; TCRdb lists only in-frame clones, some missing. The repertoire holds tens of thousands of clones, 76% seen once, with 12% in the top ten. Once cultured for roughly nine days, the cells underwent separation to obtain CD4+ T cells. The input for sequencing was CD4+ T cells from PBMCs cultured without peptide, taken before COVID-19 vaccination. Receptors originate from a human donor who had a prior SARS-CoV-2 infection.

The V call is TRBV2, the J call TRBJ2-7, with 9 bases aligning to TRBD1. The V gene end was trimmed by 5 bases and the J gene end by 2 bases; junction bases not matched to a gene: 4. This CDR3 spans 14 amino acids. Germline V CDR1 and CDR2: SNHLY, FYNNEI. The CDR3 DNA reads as TGTGCCAGCAGTCCCGGGACAGGGCCCTACGAGCAGTACTTC. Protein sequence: CASSPGTGPYEQYF.

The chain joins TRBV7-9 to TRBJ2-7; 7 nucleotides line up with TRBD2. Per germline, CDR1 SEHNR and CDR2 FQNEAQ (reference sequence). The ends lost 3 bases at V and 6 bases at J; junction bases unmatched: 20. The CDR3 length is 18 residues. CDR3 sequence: CASSFGWAGRGVSPEQYF. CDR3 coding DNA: TGTGCCAGCAGCTTTGGGTGGGCGGGACGGGGGGTTTCCCCCGAGCAGTACTTC.

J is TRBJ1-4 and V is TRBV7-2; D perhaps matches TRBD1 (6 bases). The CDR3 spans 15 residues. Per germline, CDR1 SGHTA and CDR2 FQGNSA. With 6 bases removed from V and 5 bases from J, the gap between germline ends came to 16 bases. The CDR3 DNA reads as TGTGCCAGCAGGCAGACCGGGACAAGAAATGAAAAACTGTTTTTT. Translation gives CASRQTGTRNEKLFF.

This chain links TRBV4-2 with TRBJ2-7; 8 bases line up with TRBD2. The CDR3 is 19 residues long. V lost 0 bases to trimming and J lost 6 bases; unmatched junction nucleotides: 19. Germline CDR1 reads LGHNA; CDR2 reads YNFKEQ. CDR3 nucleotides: TGTGCCAGCAGCCAAGAGGGAGGACCGGGGGGAGCGGGGGTATTCGAGCAGTACTTC. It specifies CASSQEGGPGGAGVFEQYF.

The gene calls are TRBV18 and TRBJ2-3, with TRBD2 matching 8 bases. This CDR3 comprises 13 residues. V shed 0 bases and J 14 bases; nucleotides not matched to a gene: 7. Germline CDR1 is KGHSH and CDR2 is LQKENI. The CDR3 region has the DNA TGTGCCAGCTCACCACCCGGGACTAGTTTTCCGTATTTT. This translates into CASSPPGTSFPYF.

CDR3 region: CASSRRGASGANVLTF. CDR3 coding DNA: TGTGCCAGCAGTCGACGCGGGGCGTCTGGGGCCAACGTCCTGACTTTC. The V call is TRBV7-9, the J call TRBJ2-6; the D gene is possibly TRBD2 (6 bases). This CDR3 region has 16 residues. Between the trimmed V and J ends, which lost 6 bases and 1 base, there was a span of 13 bases. CDR1 is SEHNR, CDR2 FQNEAQ, per germline (reference sequence).

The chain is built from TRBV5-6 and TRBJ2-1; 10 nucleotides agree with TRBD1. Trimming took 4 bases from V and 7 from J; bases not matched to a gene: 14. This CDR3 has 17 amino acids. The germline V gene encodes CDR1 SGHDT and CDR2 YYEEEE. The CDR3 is CASSQIVDRGLRNEQFF. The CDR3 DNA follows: TGTGCCAGCAGCCAGATAGTCGACAGGGGGCTCCGTAATGAGCAGTTCTTC.

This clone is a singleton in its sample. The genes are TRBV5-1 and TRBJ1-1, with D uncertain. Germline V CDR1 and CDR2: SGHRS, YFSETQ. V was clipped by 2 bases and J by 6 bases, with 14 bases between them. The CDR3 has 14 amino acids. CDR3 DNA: TGCGCCAGCAGCTTAAGAGCCGGGGAGTCTGAAGCTTTCTTT. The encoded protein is CASSLRAGESEAFF.

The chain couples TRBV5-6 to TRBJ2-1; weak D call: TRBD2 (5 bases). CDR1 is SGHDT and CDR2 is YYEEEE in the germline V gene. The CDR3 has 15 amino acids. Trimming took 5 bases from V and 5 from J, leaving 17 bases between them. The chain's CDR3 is CASSWSGGPDNEQFF. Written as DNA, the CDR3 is TGTGCCAGCAGTTGGAGCGGAGGTCCAGACAATGAGCAGTTCTTC.

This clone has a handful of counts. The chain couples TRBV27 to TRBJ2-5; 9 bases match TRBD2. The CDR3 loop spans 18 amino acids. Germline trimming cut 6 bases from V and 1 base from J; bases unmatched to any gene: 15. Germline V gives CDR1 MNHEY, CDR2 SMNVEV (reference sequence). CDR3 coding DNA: TGTGCCAGCAGGGTTCGGGGGTTGTCTAGCGGGACCCAAGAGACCCAGTACTTC. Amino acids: CASRVRGLSSGTQETQYF.

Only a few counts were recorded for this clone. The CDR3 here is CATSVRQVPGNTIYF. CDR3 nucleotide sequence: TGTGCCACCAGTGTACGACAGGTACCTGGAAACACCATATATTTT. The rearrangement joins TRBV24-1 to TRBJ1-3; D might be TRBD1 (6 bases). CDR3 size: 15 residues. V dropped 5 bases and J dropped 2 bases, with 12 bases sitting between them. Germline V CDR1 and CDR2: KGHDR, SFDVKD.

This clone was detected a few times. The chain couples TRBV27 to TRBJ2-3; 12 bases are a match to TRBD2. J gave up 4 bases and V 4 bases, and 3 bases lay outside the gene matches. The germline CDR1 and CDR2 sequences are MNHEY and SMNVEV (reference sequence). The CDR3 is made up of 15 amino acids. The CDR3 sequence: CASSSSGGAADTQYF. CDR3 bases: TGTGCCAGCAGTTCTAGCGGGGGGGCGGCAGATACGCAGTATTTT.

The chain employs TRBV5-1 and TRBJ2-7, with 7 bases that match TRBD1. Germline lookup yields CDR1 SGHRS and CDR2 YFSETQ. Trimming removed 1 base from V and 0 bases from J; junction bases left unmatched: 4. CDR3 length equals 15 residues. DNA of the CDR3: TGCGCCAGCAGCTTGACAGGGGACCCCTCCTACGAGCAGTACTTC. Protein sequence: CASSLTGDPSYEQYF.

The CDR3, as DNA: TGTGCCAGCAGACGGCAGGGTGATGGCTACACCTTC. It is translated as CASRRQGDGYTF. The chain carries TRBV3-1 (or the pseudogene TRBV3-2) and TRBJ1-2; maybe TRBD1 (5 bases). Trimming cost V 6 bases and J 6 bases, with 11 bases left between them. The germline V gene encodes CDR1 LGHDT and CDR2 YNNKEL (reference sequence). The CDR3 is 12 residues long.

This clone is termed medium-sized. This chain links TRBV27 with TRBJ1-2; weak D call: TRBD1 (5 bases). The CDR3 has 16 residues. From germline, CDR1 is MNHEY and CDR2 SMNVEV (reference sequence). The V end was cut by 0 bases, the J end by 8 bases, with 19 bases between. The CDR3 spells CASSLSGVGGTLGYTF. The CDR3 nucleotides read TGTGCCAGCAGTTTATCGGGGGTTGGTGGGACCCTGGGCTACACCTTC.

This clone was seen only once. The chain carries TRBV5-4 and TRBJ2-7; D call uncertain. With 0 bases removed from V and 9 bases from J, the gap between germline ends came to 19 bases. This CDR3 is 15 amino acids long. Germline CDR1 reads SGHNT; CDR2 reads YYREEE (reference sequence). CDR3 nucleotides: TGTGCCAGCAGCTTGGAAGCCCCCTCGGGCGGCGGGCAGTACTTC. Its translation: CASSLEAPSGGGQYF.

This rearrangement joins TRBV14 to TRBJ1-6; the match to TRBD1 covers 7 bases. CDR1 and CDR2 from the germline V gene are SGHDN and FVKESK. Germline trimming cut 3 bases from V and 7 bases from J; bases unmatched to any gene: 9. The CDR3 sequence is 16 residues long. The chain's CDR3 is CASSQGRGTENSPLHF. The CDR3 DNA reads TGTGCCAGCAGCCAGGGGCGGGGGACAGAGAATTCACCCCTCCACTTT.

CDR3 sequence reads: CASSLNASPGLTYEQYF. In DNA, the CDR3 is TGTGCCAGCAGCTTAAATGCGTCTCCAGGACTCACCTACGAGCAGTACTTC. The chain joins TRBV5-5 to TRBJ2-7; maybe TRBD2 (5 bases). The germline CDR1 and CDR2 sequences are SGHKS and YYEKEE (reference sequence). V was pared by 2 bases and J by 2 bases, with 20 bases between. The CDR3 is made up of 17 amino acids.

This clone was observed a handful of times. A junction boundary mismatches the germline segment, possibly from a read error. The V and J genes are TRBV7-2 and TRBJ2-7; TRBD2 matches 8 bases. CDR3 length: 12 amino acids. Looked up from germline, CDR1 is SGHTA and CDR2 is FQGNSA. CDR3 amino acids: CASSLGPGGPHF. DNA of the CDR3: TGTGCCAGCAGCTTAGGTCCGGGAGGGCCGCACTTC. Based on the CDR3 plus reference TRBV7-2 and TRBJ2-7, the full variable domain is GAGVSQSPSNKVTEKGKDVELRCDPISGHTALYWYRQSLGQGLEFLIYFQGNSAPDKSGLPSDRFSAERTGGSVSTLTIQRTQQEDSAVYLCASSLGPGGPHFGPGTRLTVT.

CDR3 amino acids: CASSSTGTGTYEQYF. CDR3 nucleotide sequence: TGTGCCAGCAGCTCAACCGGGACAGGGACCTACGAGCAGTACTTC. The chain is built from TRBV5-4 and TRBJ2-7, with TRBD1 matching 9 bases. This CDR3 comprises 15 residues. The V gene's germline CDR1 is SGHNT and CDR2 YYREEE (reference sequence). V lost 3 bases and J lost 2; bases outside the gene matches: 6.